This T cell receptor beta chain was recorded in a study of CD8 T cells in ankylosing spondylitis (dated by TCRdb to about 2017). The study in broad terms: T cell receptor beta repertoires were profiled in healthy donors and ankylosing spondylitis patients so that disease-linked TCR variants could be found. The full study cohort was made up of 25 to 30 ankylosing spondylitis patients and 95 to 130 healthy donors. Peripheral blood samples were taken, and synovial fluid was additionally collected from ankylosing spondylitis patients. The paper's findings and limits, for the study overall: Blood from ankylosing spondylitis patients appeared to be characterized by a TCR beta motif composed of eight or nine highly homologous amino acid variants. Some of the motif variants had been reported before in the synovial fluid and blood of reactive arthritis patients, a finding that suggests common disease-initiation mechanisms. The disease-linked clones were reported as significantly enriched in matched synovial fluid samples from ankylosing spondylitis patients. The disease-linked clones had a CD8+ phenotype and were found at relatively low frequencies in peripheral blood.

These reads were obtained on an Illumina HiSeq 2500. Quantitative 5'-RACE with molecular barcodes was used to prepare TCR beta libraries. Per the original workflow: A new computational method, built on a probabilistic model of VDJ rearrangement, was used to identify disease-linked TCR variants. TCRdb reprocessed the public reads (quality trimming at Q25 with fastp, clone calling with MiXCR) and kept in-frame beta chains. Every CDR3 protein is listed once, alongside the most common genes and DNA of its rows. The authors' filters were not applied to this entry. Counted in this sample were about 390,000 distinct CDR3 sequences; under 25% of them appeared once. About a sixth of the sample comes from the top ten. On this clonotype itself: Which antigen it targets is not known. Per-nucleotide qualities are absent, and no much larger clonotype sits a single base away.

The CDR3 holds 15 amino acids from the cysteine to the phenylalanine. Only the CDR3 portion is preserved as DNA: 45 bases, with reading frame beginning at the first base. Reading the germline V gene gives CDR1 MNHEY and CDR2 SVGAGI. V is reduced by 2 bases and J by 0 bases, leaving a spacing of 11 bases between them. The chain was built from TRBV6-5 and TRBJ2-7, with the D gene uncertain. The sequence came from a male donor with ankylosing spondylitis. The sequenced sample consisted of blood, either unsorted or a sorted T cell fraction (not recorded which). The CDR3 corresponds to CASSYGQPSSYEQYF. The DNA is as follows: TGTGCCAGCAGTTACGGGCAGCCTAGCTCCTACGAGCAGTACTTC.